This is a list of T cell receptor beta chains from one sample in a study of blood T cell repertoires in COVID-19. The protocol was immunoSEQ multiplex PCR, while the TCRdb copy is restricted to in-frame clones and leaves out a portion. Of about 110,000 clones listed, about two thirds were seen once; the top ten hold 0.86%. Sequenced sample: peripheral blood. Receptor source: a human donor with acute or convalescent COVID-19. The donor label of this sample is uncertain. CDR3s leave out the opening cysteine and the closing phenylalanine or tryptophan. Fields, in order: clone size, J gene, V gene, CDR3 length, CDR3 protein. Clone size is given for some rows only: seen once, a few or many times, or a class if the clone is expanded.

clone size: NA
J gene: TRBJ2-5
V gene: TRBV7-2
CDR3 length: 13
CDR3 protein: ASRWGTSGQETQY

clone size: NA
J gene: TRBJ1-5
V gene: TRBV18
CDR3 length: 14
CDR3 protein: ASSPRTGGEGQPQH

clone size: NA
J gene: TRBJ2-2
V gene: TRBV7-8
CDR3 length: 11
CDR3 protein: ASSSILTGELF

clone size: many
J gene: TRBJ1-1
V gene: TRBV29-1
CDR3 length: 12
CDR3 protein: SARTQGGNTEAF

clone size: few
J gene: TRBJ2-2
V gene: TRBV19
CDR3 length: 12
CDR3 protein: ASFGTGYTGELF

clone size: once
J gene: TRBJ2-5
V gene: TRBV7-8
CDR3 length: 9
CDR3 protein: ASSSQETQY

clone size: many
J gene: TRBJ1-5
V gene: TRBV18
CDR3 length: 13
CDR3 protein: ASSLTDTSNQPQH

clone size: NA
J gene: TRBJ2-7
V gene: TRBV29-1
CDR3 length: 12
CDR3 protein: SVGDRGGNYEQY

clone size: NA
J gene: TRBJ1-2
V gene: TRBV12-3/TRBV12-4
CDR3 length: 10
CDR3 protein: ASSSYRGGYT

clone size: once
J gene: TRBJ2-1
V gene: TRBV4-1
CDR3 length: 12
CDR3 protein: ASSRETTNNEQF

clone size: NA
J gene: TRBJ1-1
V gene: TRBV21-1
CDR3 length: 14
CDR3 protein: ASSTQGGTGATEAF

clone size: NA
J gene: TRBJ2-5
V gene: TRBV11-2
CDR3 length: 13
CDR3 protein: ASSQWTSGAETQY

clone size: NA
J gene: TRBJ2-1
V gene: TRBV6-4
CDR3 length: 13
CDR3 protein: ASSPTSGPYNEQF

clone size: NA
J gene: TRBJ2-5
V gene: TRBV6-6
CDR3 length: 12
CDR3 protein: ASRGGTAQETQY

clone size: NA
J gene: TRBJ2-5
V gene: TRBV19
CDR3 length: 16
CDR3 protein: ASSIRPGLAGVRETQY

clone size: NA
J gene: TRBJ2-1
V gene: TRBV6-5
CDR3 length: 14
CDR3 protein: ASSYTQGAPYNEQF

clone size: NA
J gene: TRBJ2-4
V gene: TRBV10-3
CDR3 length: 15
CDR3 protein: AISDTTSGGAKNIQY

clone size: NA
J gene: TRBJ2-1
V gene: TRBV5-1
CDR3 length: 17
CDR3 protein: ASSLGSSGGARSYNEQF

clone size: NA
J gene: TRBJ1-1
V gene: TRBV5-6
CDR3 length: 14
CDR3 protein: ASRIYDRMSGTEAF

clone size: NA
J gene: TRBJ2-2
V gene: TRBV7-6
CDR3 length: 13
CDR3 protein: ASSLVGGTTGELF

clone size: NA
J gene: TRBJ2-2
V gene: TRBV28
CDR3 length: 12
CDR3 protein: ASSPSGGAGELF

clone size: NA
J gene: TRBJ2-3
V gene: TRBV2
CDR3 length: 11
CDR3 protein: ASSLQPADTQY

clone size: NA
J gene: TRBJ2-1
V gene: TRBV18
CDR3 length: 14
CDR3 protein: ASSPLLDRRHNEQF

clone size: NA
J gene: TRBJ1-5
V gene: TRBV19
CDR3 length: 12
CDR3 protein: ASSRDRGSQPQH

clone size: NA
J gene: TRBJ1-2
V gene: TRBV3-1/TRBV3-2
CDR3 length: 13
CDR3 protein: ASSQGPRGNYGYT

clone size: few
J gene: TRBJ1-5
V gene: TRBV5-1
CDR3 length: 13
CDR3 protein: ASSPDGQVNQPQH

clone size: NA
J gene: TRBJ2-1
V gene: TRBV5-1
CDR3 length: 14
CDR3 protein: ASSKGLAGTYNEQF

clone size: NA
J gene: TRBJ2-5
V gene: TRBV11-2
CDR3 length: 13
CDR3 protein: ASSPDRRTGETQY

clone size: NA
J gene: TRBJ2-7
V gene: TRBV6-5
CDR3 length: 14
CDR3 protein: ASSWRGGLSSYEQY

clone size: NA
J gene: TRBJ1-1
V gene: TRBV5-1
CDR3 length: 10
CDR3 protein: ASSLGRTEAF

clone size: NA
J gene: TRBJ1-1
V gene: TRBV13
CDR3 length: 11
CDR3 protein: ASRTWMNTEAF

clone size: NA
J gene: TRBJ1-1
V gene: TRBV7-3
CDR3 length: 11
CDR3 protein: ASRQQGASEAF

clone size: NA
J gene: TRBJ1-3
V gene: TRBV11-2
CDR3 length: 15
CDR3 protein: ASSHTGTDLLGNTIY

clone size: once
J gene: TRBJ2-5
V gene: TRBV11-2
CDR3 length: 14
CDR3 protein: ASSIDPGQLVATQY

clone size: NA
J gene: TRBJ1-1
V gene: TRBV7-2
CDR3 length: 13
CDR3 protein: ASSSRTGGSTEAF

clone size: once
J gene: TRBJ2-7
V gene: TRBV20-1
CDR3 length: 13
CDR3 protein: SASHSGGASYEQY

clone size: NA
J gene: TRBJ1-6
V gene: TRBV18
CDR3 length: 17
CDR3 protein: ASSPRSGTGGYYNSPLH

clone size: NA
J gene: TRBJ1-1
V gene: TRBV7-9
CDR3 length: 12
CDR3 protein: ASSLVGANTEAF

clone size: NA
J gene: TRBJ2-5
V gene: TRBV5-1
CDR3 length: 14
CDR3 protein: ASSWGTSGGQETQY

clone size: once
J gene: TRBJ1-6
V gene: TRBV2
CDR3 length: 13
CDR3 protein: ASSERGGSNSPLH

clone size: NA
J gene: TRBJ2-5
V gene: TRBV29-1
CDR3 length: 9
CDR3 protein: SGGEGETQY

clone size: NA
J gene: TRBJ2-1
V gene: TRBV7-3
CDR3 length: 13
CDR3 protein: ASSLADRSYNEQF

clone size: once
J gene: TRBJ2-1
V gene: TRBV19
CDR3 length: 10
CDR3 protein: ASKWRNNEQF

clone size: many
J gene: TRBJ1-4
V gene: TRBV4-1
CDR3 length: 18
CDR3 protein: ASSQDPRTGRTRTNEKLF

clone size: NA
J gene: TRBJ1-1
V gene: TRBV11-2
CDR3 length: 11
CDR3 protein: ASSLVEATEAF

clone size: many
J gene: TRBJ2-1
V gene: TRBV20-1
CDR3 length: 10
CDR3 protein: SASPQGNEQF

clone size: NA
J gene: TRBJ1-1
V gene: TRBV29-1
CDR3 length: 12
CDR3 protein: SAHGKGANTEAF

clone size: NA
J gene: TRBJ1-2
V gene: TRBV5-5
CDR3 length: 13
CDR3 protein: ASSWGDRPPYGYT

clone size: NA
J gene: TRBJ1-1
V gene: TRBV30
CDR3 length: 9
CDR3 protein: AWSTVTEAF

clone size: NA
J gene: TRBJ2-2
V gene: TRBV29-1
CDR3 length: 13
CDR3 protein: SVHTGVSSTGELF

clone size: NA
J gene: TRBJ1-1
V gene: TRBV19
CDR3 length: 16
CDR3 protein: ASSIGLRGGQGNTEAF

clone size: NA
J gene: TRBJ1-2
V gene: TRBV7-8
CDR3 length: 14
CDR3 protein: ASSLKKTGAGYGYT

clone size: once
J gene: TRBJ1-6
V gene: TRBV7-9
CDR3 length: 12
CDR3 protein: ASSFGQGSSPLH

clone size: NA
J gene: TRBJ1-4
V gene: TRBV7-2
CDR3 length: 11
CDR3 protein: ASSFYNNEKLF

clone size: NA
J gene: TRBJ1-2
V gene: TRBV7-9
CDR3 length: 14
CDR3 protein: ASSLGRERLSYGYT